One and the same sample provided the 5 T cell receptor beta chains below, sequenced in a study of shared clonotypes between healthy human individuals. Sequencing used immunoSEQ multiplex PCR; TCRdb keeps in-frame clones, though not all of them. Among a few million clones listed, approximately 92% were seen once. Specimen: naive CD4+ T cells sorted from blood. Indicated subset: CD45RA+ positively selected. The receptor source for this set is a man aged 18 to 29 in good health.

V usage is TRBV7-8 and J usage is TRBJ2-7, with D possibly TRBD1 on 6 matching bases. The germline V and J ends were trimmed by 0 bases and 7 bases, with 19 bases remaining between them. Per germline, CDR1 SGHVS and CDR2 FQNEAQ. The CDR3 length is 16 residues. DNA of the CDR3: TGTGCCAGCAGCTTAGCGCGAACAGGGCCAAGGGGGGAGCAGTACTTC. Residues: CASSLARTGPRGEQYF.

This clone was observed once. Likely a read error: the CDR3 ends without its conserved phenylalanine or tryptophan. The CDR3 region has the DNA TGTGCCTGCCAAGACAGGGACTACGAGCAGTACTCC. Its protein product is CACQDRDYEQYS. V usage is TRBV30 and J usage is TRBJ2-7, with 7 nucleotides matching TRBD1. V shed 6 bases and J 3 bases; nucleotides not matched to a gene: 5. The germline CDR1 and CDR2 sequences are GTSNPN and SVGIG (reference sequence). This CDR3 has 12 amino acids.

The table lists this clone with a count of one. The J gene is TRBJ2-5, the V gene TRBV5-1, with TRBD1 matching over 7 bases. The germline V gene has CDR1 SGHRS and CDR2 YFSETQ. The ends lost 4 bases at V and 4 bases at J; junction bases unmatched: 10. The CDR3 spans 15 residues. CDR3: CASSLGQPGRETQYF. The CDR3 coding sequence is TGCGCCAGCAGCCTGGGACAGCCAGGGAGAGAGACCCAGTACTTC.

The rearrangement links TRBV7-9 to TRBJ1-3; the D is unclear. Trimming stripped 5 bases from V and 0 bases from J, with 8 bases between. The CDR3 is 14 residues long. CDR1 and CDR2 (germline): SEHNR, FQNEAQ (reference sequence). The CDR3 spells CASSAINSGNTIYF. The DNA for the CDR3 is TGTGCCAGCAGCGCAATTAACTCTGGAAACACCATATATTTT. The whole variable domain, remainder taken from reference TRBV7-9 and TRBJ1-3, is DTGVSQNPRHKITKRGQNVTFRCDPISEHNRLYWYRQTLGQGPEFLTYFQNEAQLEKSRLLSDRFSAERPKGSFSTLEIQRTEQGDSAMYLCASSAINSGNTIYFGEGSWLTVV.

The chain couples TRBV5-1 to TRBJ2-2, with D perhaps TRBD1 or TRBD2 (5 bases each). From germline, CDR1 is SGHRS and CDR2 YFSETQ. The V end was cut by 7 bases, the J end by 1 base, with 14 bases between. The CDR3 has 15 residues. This chain's CDR3 is CASGKGSMNTGELFF. As DNA, the CDR3 is TGCGCCAGCGGCAAGGGGAGTATGAACACCGGGGAGCTGTTTTTT.